A single sample gave rise to the 29 T cell receptor beta chains below, sequenced in a study of T-cell memory formation after mild COVID-19. TCRdb redid the calling of the 5' RACE reads with MiXCR, one entry per CDR3 protein. The repertoire has around 500,000 distinct CDR3 sequences, 18% of them found once; the top ten carry more than 9%. The sample comprised PBMCs or a T cell subset sorted from them (not recorded which). All receptors derive from an adult woman who had mild COVID-19 (a few samples of this study predate the infection). Cell type and time point are not known.

This clonotype was counted only a few times. The chain recombines TRBV7-9 with TRBJ1-6; tentatively, D is TRBD1 (6 bases). The CDR3 totals 14 residues. Per germline, CDR1 SEHNR and CDR2 FQNEAQ (reference sequence). V was cut by 3 bases and J by 7 bases, with 10 bases left in between. The CDR3 nucleotides are TGTGCCAGCAGCTTGGGACATCTGAATTCACCCCTCCACTTT. Translation: CASSLGHLNSPLHF.

The chain combines TRBV7-9 with TRBJ2-7; D not resolved. The CDR3 covers 12 residues. The ends were cut back, 3 bases at V and 4 bases at J, with 7 bases in the middle. CDR1 and CDR2 (germline): SEHNR, FQNEAQ (reference sequence). CDR3 nucleotides: TGTGCCAGCAGCTTCGCAGAATACGAGCAGTACTTC. It is translated as CASSFAEYEQYF.

The chain couples TRBV7-8 to TRBJ2-3; D ambiguous. The germline CDR1 and CDR2 sequences are SGHVS and FQNEAQ. The CDR3 has 12 residues. V dropped 5 bases and J dropped 2 bases, with 5 bases sitting between them. The CDR3 protein is CASSGFTDTQYF. The CDR3 DNA sequence: TGTGCCAGCAGCGGGTTCACAGATACGCAGTATTTT.

The rearrangement uses TRBV12-5 and TRBJ1-1; the D gene is possibly TRBD1 (5 bases). The V end was cut by 7 bases, the J end by 0 bases, with 15 bases between. CDR3 length: 15 residues. Germline V CDR1 and CDR2: LGHNT, FRNRAP. CDR3 region: CASVDGATMNTEAFF. In DNA, the CDR3 is TGTGCTAGTGTGGATGGGGCAACCATGAACACTGAAGCTTTCTTT.

The sample holds a few counts of this clonotype. The chain has TRBV10-3 and TRBJ2-1, with D tentatively TRBD1 or TRBD2 (5 bases each). The CDR3 loop spans 14 amino acids. CDR1 is ENHRY, CDR2 SYGVKD, per germline. Between the trimmed V and J ends, which lost 5 bases and 6 bases, there was a span of 14 bases. Here the CDR3 DNA reads TGTGCCATCAGTACTAGGGGCTTCGCCAATGAGCAGTTCTTC. Its protein is CAISTRGFANEQFF.

The table lists this clonotype with a few counts. CDR3 nucleotide sequence: TGTGCCAGCAGCCCTGGGACATATTCTCGCTCCTACGAGCAGTACTTC. Its protein is CASSPGTYSRSYEQYF. This chain joins TRBV7-9 and TRBJ2-7, with TRBD1 as a possible D gene (6 bases). Germline CDR1 is SEHNR and CDR2 is FQNEAQ (reference sequence). V was cut by 5 bases and J by 0 bases, with 17 bases left in between. This CDR3 has 16 amino acids.

This clonotype was seen only a few times. The CDR3 region is CSVAPGRASGSTDTQYF. CDR3 sequence (DNA): TGCAGCGTGGCTCCGGGTCGGGCTAGCGGTAGCACAGATACGCAGTATTTT. The rearrangement uses TRBV29-1 and TRBJ2-3; 7 positions match TRBD2. The V gene end was trimmed by 6 bases and the J gene end by 0 bases; junction bases not matched to a gene: 15. The CDR3 length is 17 residues. Germline CDR1 is SQVTM and CDR2 is ANQGSEA.

The chain is built from TRBV5-1 and TRBJ2-1; D might be TRBD1 or TRBD2, each matching 5 bases. From germline, CDR1 is SGHRS and CDR2 YFSETQ. Trimming removed 7 bases from V and 0 bases from J, with 11 bases in between. The CDR3 covers 14 residues. Written as DNA, the CDR3 is TGCGCCAGCGGGACGGGGAGCTCCTACAATGAGCAGTTCTTC. This gives the protein CASGTGSSYNEQFF. The whole variable domain, filled in from reference TRBV5-1 and TRBJ2-1, reads KAGVTQTPRYLIKTRGQQVTLSCSPISGHRSVSWYQQTPGQGLQFLFEYFSETQRNKGNFPGRFSGRQFSNSRSEMNVSTLELGDSALYLCASGTGSSYNEQFFGPGTRLTVL.

This clonotype was picked up a small number of times. V is TRBV4-2 and J is TRBJ2-1, with TRBD2 identical over 9 bases. The ends lost 2 bases at V and 6 bases at J; junction bases unmatched: 5. The CDR3 sequence is 15 residues long. Germline V lookup: CDR1 LGHNA, CDR2 YNFKEQ. CDR3 protein: CASSQLAGARNEQFF. The CDR3 coding sequence is TGTGCCAGCAGCCAATTAGCGGGGGCCCGCAATGAGCAGTTCTTC.

This chain connects TRBV7-9 to TRBJ2-3, with D possibly TRBD2 on 5 matching bases. The germline gives CDR1 SEHNR, CDR2 FQNEAQ (reference sequence). Trimming shortened V by 2 bases and J by 3 bases, and 15 bases separated the two germline ends. The length of the CDR3 is 16 residues. The CDR3 DNA reads TGTGCCAGCAGCTTAATGCGGGCCGGATGGACAGATACGCAGTATTTT. Its protein is CASSLMRAGWTDTQYF.

In DNA form, the CDR3 reads TGTGCCAGCAGCCTCTTAGCGGTGGGCTCAGATACGCAGTATTTT. This sequence encodes CASSLLAVGSDTQYF. The chain is built from TRBV7-3 and TRBJ2-3; D perhaps matches TRBD2 (6 bases). V was pared by 5 bases and J by 4 bases, with 16 bases between. CDR3 size: 15 residues. Per the germline V gene, CDR1 is SGHTA and CDR2 is FQGTGA.

This clonotype showed up just a few times. The chain uses TRBV10-3 and TRBJ2-7, with 11 bases lining up with TRBD2. Germline values: CDR1 ENHRY, CDR2 SYGVKD. V was clipped by 2 bases and J by 3 bases; unmatched bases: 6. The CDR3 has 16 amino acids. The CDR3 reads CAISEAGTSGNYEQYF. The CDR3 DNA follows: TGTGCCATCAGTGAGGCCGGGACTAGCGGTAACTACGAGCAGTACTTC.

On this clonotype: The junction departs from the called germline gene at one end, perhaps through a read error. The genes are TRBV20-1 and TRBJ2-5, with 8 bases identical to TRBD2. The CDR3 consists of 15 residues. Germline CDR1 is DFQATT and CDR2 is SNEGSKA (reference sequence). The CDR3 loop is CSARVGSGRTETQYF. The DNA for the CDR3 is TGCAGTGCCAGAGTCGGCAGCGGGAGAACGGAGACCCAGTACTTC.

This clonotype was observed a few times. This chain links TRBV12-3 or TRBV12-4 with TRBJ2-2; D is possibly TRBD1 (5 bases). The CDR3 is made up of 13 amino acids. The germline V and J ends were trimmed by 5 bases and 4 bases, with 8 bases remaining between them. CDR3 DNA sequence: TGTGCCAGCAGTCAACAGGCCACCGGGGAGCTGTTTTTT. Protein product: CASSQQATGELFF.

This clonotype was detected only a few times. The chain is built from TRBV12-3 or TRBV12-4 and TRBJ2-7, with 11 nucleotides matching TRBD2. The ends lost 3 bases at V and 6 bases at J; junction bases unmatched: 4. CDR3 size: 14 residues. The CDR3 loop reads CASSLTSGAGEQYF. Here the CDR3 DNA reads TGTGCCAGCAGTTTGACTAGCGGGGCCGGCGAGCAGTACTTC.

This clonotype was counted a few times. The genes are TRBV29-1 and TRBJ1-2; D unresolved. Germline V gene lookup returns CDR1 SQVTM and CDR2 ANQGSEA. The CDR3 covers 12 residues. The ends were cut back, 3 bases at V and 4 bases at J, with 9 bases in the middle. The CDR3 sequence is CSVEAVSYGYTF. CDR3 DNA sequence: TGCAGCGTTGAGGCCGTTTCCTATGGCTACACCTTC.

The J gene is TRBJ2-1, the V gene TRBV20-1; perhaps TRBD1 as D (6 bases). This CDR3 spans 15 amino acids. Germline V gene sequence: CDR1 DFQATT, CDR2 SNEGSKA (reference sequence). Trimming removed 3 bases at V and 9 bases at J, with 21 bases between. As DNA, the CDR3 is TGCAGTGCTAGGGGGTCCCAGGGGCGGCAGGTTGAGCAGTTCTTC. Translated, it gives CSARGSQGRQVEQFF.

The table lists this clonotype with a few counts. This chain connects TRBV9 to TRBJ2-1; no clear D gene. The V end lost 0 bases, the J end lost 5 bases, and 9 bases lay between the germline ends. There are 14 residues in the CDR3. Germline values: CDR1 SGDLS, CDR2 YYNGEE. This CDR3 reads CASSVGGRHNEQFF. CDR3 nucleotide sequence: TGTGCCAGCAGCGTAGGCGGACGGCACAATGAGCAGTTCTTC.

The chain uses TRBV20-1 and TRBJ2-2, with D hard to call. This CDR3 region has 13 residues. Germline values: CDR1 DFQATT, CDR2 SNEGSKA (reference sequence). Trimming pared 1 base from V and 3 bases from J, leaving 6 bases between. CDR3 coding DNA: TGCAGTGCTAGAGTGGGCCACACCGGGGAGCTGTTTTTT. It specifies CSARVGHTGELFF.

V gene TRBV7-8 combines with J gene TRBJ2-3; 9 nucleotides line up with TRBD1. Germline V CDR1 and CDR2: SGHVS, FQNEAQ. CDR3 length equals 16 residues. Trimming removed 5 bases from V and 0 bases from J; junction bases left unmatched: 6. The CDR3 coding sequence is TGTGCCAGCAGCCCTAGGACAGGGGCGAGCACAGATACGCAGTATTTT. Its protein product is CASSPRTGASTDTQYF. Looking up the rest from reference TRBV7-8 and TRBJ2-3 gives the full variable domain: GAGVSQSPRYKVAKRGQDVALRCDPISGHVSLFWYQQALGQGPEFLTYFQNEAQLDKSGLPSDRFFAERPEGSVSTLKIQRTQQEDSAVYLCASSPRTGASTDTQYFGPGTRLTVL.

The rearrangement uses TRBV2 and TRBJ1-5; D ambiguous. Trimming stripped 0 bases from V and 6 bases from J, with 12 bases between. From germline, CDR1 is SNHLY and CDR2 FYNNEI. The CDR3 length is 15 residues. The CDR3, as DNA: TGTGCCAGCAGTGAAGCGCGGCGGGTATCTCAGCCCCAGCATTTT. It yields the protein CASSEARRVSQPQHF.

The chain combines TRBV3-1 with TRBJ2-3; D is ambiguous. Germline V gene lookup returns CDR1 LGHDT and CDR2 YNNKEL (reference sequence). The CDR3 spans 13 residues. V dropped 5 bases and J dropped 3 bases, with 9 bases sitting between them. CDR3 sequence (DNA): TGTGCCAGCAGCATCATGCTAACAGATACGCAGTATTTT. Residues: CASSIMLTDTQYF.

This chain joins TRBV30 and TRBJ2-3, with D uncertain. The CDR3 is made up of 13 amino acids. V was trimmed by 3 bases and J by 4 bases, leaving 11 bases between them. The germline CDR1 and CDR2 sequences are GTSNPN and SVGIG (reference sequence). The CDR3 protein is CAWRMAASDTQYF. CDR3 nucleotides: TGTGCCTGGAGAATGGCCGCGTCAGATACGCAGTATTTT.

The chain carries TRBV27 and TRBJ1-1; no clear D. V was trimmed by 3 bases and J by 10 bases, leaving 15 bases between them. This CDR3 is built from 13 residues. The germline V gene has CDR1 MNHEY and CDR2 SMNVEV (reference sequence). The CDR3 reads CASSFGVGLGAFF. CDR3 DNA: TGTGCCAGCAGTTTCGGGGTCGGATTGGGAGCTTTCTTT.

There are a few counts of this clonotype. V and J are TRBV20-1 and TRBJ2-7, with D perhaps assigned TRBD1 or TRBD2 (6 bases each). CDR1 is DFQATT, CDR2 SNEGSKA, per germline (reference sequence). The CDR3 spans 13 residues. V gave up 3 bases and J gave up 4 bases, with 13 bases separating them. This CDR3 is CSASRGAEYEQYF. As DNA, the CDR3 is TGCAGTGCTAGTAGGGGGGCCGAATACGAGCAGTACTTC.

The CDR3 sequence: CASSLAPGHDGYTF. The CDR3 bases are TGTGCCAGCAGCTTAGCTCCGGGACATGATGGCTACACCTTC. The V and J genes are TRBV7-9 and TRBJ1-2, with a weak D call TRBD1 (6 bases). Between the trimmed V and J ends, which lost 0 bases and 6 bases, there was a span of 11 bases. This CDR3 region has 14 residues. Looked up from germline, CDR1 is SEHNR and CDR2 is FQNEAQ (reference sequence).

This clonotype came up a few times. The CDR3 DNA is TGCAGTGCTAGAGTCCCAGCGGGCCCCTTAAACATTCAGTACTTC. It codes for CSARVPAGPLNIQYF. The J gene is TRBJ2-4, the V gene TRBV20-1; maybe TRBD2 (6 bases). The CDR3 contains 15 residues. Trimming removed 1 base at V and 6 bases at J, with 16 bases between. CDR1 is DFQATT, CDR2 SNEGSKA, per germline (reference sequence).

The chain couples TRBV4-1 to TRBJ1-5; possible D gene TRBD1, 6 bases. The V end was cut by 0 bases, the J end by 4 bases, with 13 bases between. CDR3 length: 16 residues. The germline V gene encodes CDR1 MGHRA and CDR2 YSYEKL. The CDR3 spells CASSQDGEQGNQPQHF. The CDR3, as DNA: TGCGCCAGCAGCCAAGACGGGGAGCAGGGGAATCAGCCCCAGCATTTT.

V gene TRBV11-3 combines with J gene TRBJ1-4; no clear D. CDR3 length equals 14 residues. Germline loops: CDR1 SGHNT, CDR2 YENEEA. The ends were cut back, 5 bases at V and 3 bases at J, with 10 bases in the middle. The CDR3 region is CASSSRKPNEKLFF. The CDR3 DNA follows: TGTGCCAGCAGCAGCCGGAAACCTAATGAAAAACTGTTTTTT.